The 32 T cell receptor beta chains below come from one sample, sequenced in a study of Graves' ophthalmopathy and Graves' hyperthyroidism. The authors amplified TCR beta CDR3 regions, and they did so from RNA transcripts for repertoire sequencing. Second-round multiplex PCR came after a first-round RT-PCR that employed HTBI primers. In TCRdb, the multiplex PCR reads were re-called with MiXCR into one record per CDR3 protein. The data show about 230,000 distinct CDR3 sequences, with 45% seen just once and less than 50% held by the top ten. The sequencing input was peripheral blood. The receptor source for this set is an adult man with Graves' ophthalmopathy.

A remark on this clonotype: This may be a read error, as it is one base from a much larger clone. The rearrangement uses TRBV2 and TRBJ1-1, with D tentatively TRBD1 (5 bases). This CDR3 region has 12 residues. Germline values: CDR1 SNHLY, CDR2 FYNNEI. As DNA, the CDR3 is TGTGCCAACAGTGACAGTAACACTGAGTCTTTCTTT. Protein sequence: CANSDSNTESFF.

This clonotype was counted only a few times. The chain couples TRBV11-1 to TRBJ1-1, with D tentatively TRBD1 (5 bases). The germline gives CDR1 SGHAT, CDR2 FQDESV (reference sequence). V was cut by 1 base and J by 3 bases, with 12 bases left in between. The CDR3 covers 15 residues. The CDR3 DNA sequence: TGTGCCAGCAGCTTAGAGTCGACGGGGCACACTGAAGCTTTCTTT. Its translation: CASSLESTGHTEAFF.

This clonotype has a handful of counts. The chain joins TRBV24-1 to TRBJ2-5; a possible D gene is TRBD2 (5 bases). The V end lost 4 bases, the J end lost 3 bases, and 11 bases lay between the germline ends. The CDR3 loop spans 14 amino acids. Germline CDR1 and CDR2: KGHDR and SFDVKD. CDR3 coding DNA: TGTGCCACCAGTGAGATGGACGGGAAAGAGACCCAGTACTTC. Protein product: CATSEMDGKETQYF.

This clonotype was observed a handful of times. The rearrangement joins TRBV29-1 to TRBJ2-7, with D possibly TRBD1 on 6 matching bases. Trimming cost V 5 bases and J 5 bases, with 16 bases left between them. The CDR3 extends over 13 amino acids. CDR1 and CDR2 (germline): SQVTM, ANQGSEA. CDR3 protein: CSVPGQGIHEQYF. The CDR3 DNA sequence: TGCAGCGTTCCGGGGCAGGGGATCCACGAGCAGTACTTC.

This clonotype was detected only a few times. J is TRBJ2-5 and V is TRBV12-3 or TRBV12-4; no reliable D call. The ends were cut back, 1 base at V and 4 bases at J, with 10 bases in the middle. The length of the CDR3 is 14 residues. CDR3 loop: CASSLDPFRETQYF. As DNA, the CDR3 is TGTGCCAGCAGTTTAGACCCGTTCCGAGAGACCCAGTACTTC.

V is TRBV29-1 and J is TRBJ1-5; 11 positions match TRBD1. Germline V gene sequence: CDR1 SQVTM, CDR2 ANQGSEA. Unmatched junction bases numbered 12, after V lost 4 bases and J lost 1 base. The CDR3 length is 18 residues. This CDR3 is CSVGEDRGLTGSNQPQHF. CDR3 nucleotide sequence: TGCAGCGTTGGAGAGGACAGGGGGCTAACGGGGAGCAATCAGCCCCAGCATTTT.

This clonotype was counted a few times. The J gene is TRBJ2-7, the V gene TRBV5-6; perhaps TRBD2 as D (5 bases). V was cut by 3 bases and J by 0 bases, with 13 bases left in between. Per the germline V gene, CDR1 is SGHDT and CDR2 is YYEEEE. This CDR3 is 15 amino acids long. CDR3 sequence reads: CASSSTGMSSYEQYF. In DNA form, the CDR3 reads TGTGCCAGCAGCTCCACCGGGATGAGCTCCTACGAGCAGTACTTC.

Only a few counts were recorded for this clonotype. The V gene is TRBV29-1, the J gene TRBJ1-2; no clear D gene. V lost 4 bases, J lost 0 bases, and 12 bases lay in between. CDR3 length: 14 amino acids. Germline V gene sequence: CDR1 SQVTM, CDR2 ANQGSEA. CDR3 in DNA: TGCAGCGTTGTCGAAGGAGGTCCTAACTATGGCTACACCTTC. Translated: CSVVEGGPNYGYTF.

The chain is built from TRBV7-9 and TRBJ1-3, with a tentative D call TRBD1 (6 bases). The CDR3 loop spans 14 amino acids. The germline V gene encodes CDR1 SEHNR and CDR2 FQNEAQ (reference sequence). V was cut by 5 bases and J by 4 bases, with 12 bases left in between. The CDR3 sequence is CASSIQGLGNTIYF. As DNA, the CDR3 is TGTGCCAGCAGCATACAGGGACTCGGAAACACCATATATTTT.

About this clonotype itself: A much larger clone sits a single nucleotide away, making a read error possible. This chain links TRBV29-1 with TRBJ1-5; TRBD1 is a possible D gene (6 bases). This CDR3 contains 12 residues. The germline V gene has CDR1 SQVTM and CDR2 ANQGSEA. The CDR3: CSVVQGGQPPHF. Here the CDR3 DNA reads TGCAGCGTTGTACAGGGAGGTCAGCCCCCGCATTTT.

The genes are TRBV29-1 and TRBJ2-7; maybe TRBD2 (5 bases). Germline lookup yields CDR1 SQVTM and CDR2 ANQGSEA. The CDR3 loop spans 13 amino acids. V lost 4 bases and J 5 bases, leaving 15 bases between the germline ends. CDR3 residues: CSVAERALDEQYF. The CDR3 DNA reads as TGCAGCGTTGCCGAGAGGGCCCTTGACGAGCAGTACTTC.

This chain connects TRBV28 to TRBJ1-5; possible D gene TRBD1, 6 bases. There are 17 residues in the CDR3. Germline assignment: CDR1 MDHEN and CDR2 SYDVKM. Trimming stripped 5 bases from V and 5 bases from J, with 22 bases between. CDR3 DNA sequence: TGTGCCAGCAGTCTAACAGGGAGAGGAGGGCATTATCAGCCCCAGCATTTT. It encodes CASSLTGRGGHYQPQHF.

This clonotype showed up many times. The CDR3 spells CSVVGGASSYEQYF. The CDR3 DNA reads TGCAGCGTTGTAGGTGGGGCGAGCTCCTACGAGCAGTACTTC. The V gene is TRBV29-1, the J gene TRBJ2-7; the D gene is possibly TRBD1 (5 bases). Germline assignment: CDR1 SQVTM and CDR2 ANQGSEA. CDR3 size: 14 residues. Trimming took off 4 bases at V and 0 bases at J, with 13 bases between the two ends.

This clonotype was counted at least ten times. V and J are TRBV29-1 and TRBJ2-7, with 9 bases matching TRBD1. This CDR3 is built from 16 residues. Unmatched junction bases numbered 16, after V lost 6 bases and J lost 4 bases. Per the germline V gene, CDR1 is SQVTM and CDR2 is ANQGSEA. Here the CDR3 reads CSVRVGGQGLGYEQYF. The CDR3 DNA follows: TGCAGCGTGAGGGTTGGAGGACAGGGGTTAGGGTACGAGCAGTACTTC.

The gene calls are TRBV11-1 and TRBJ2-5; 7 bases line up with TRBD2. This CDR3 spans 16 amino acids. With 1 base clipped from V and 11 bases from J, the junction kept 16 bases outside the gene matches. CDR1 and CDR2 (germline): SGHAT, FQDESV (reference sequence). The DNA of the CDR3 is TGTGCCAGCAGCTTAGGGGGCGGGAGCGCCTGGGATGAGCAGTACTTC. This codes for CASSLGGGSAWDEQYF.

A remark on this clonotype: The junction does not match germline at one end; this may be a read error. The CDR3 DNA reads TGTGCCAGCAGTTACGCGAGCGGGACACAAGAGACCCAGTACTTC. Its protein is CASSYASGTQETQYF. J is TRBJ2-5 and V is TRBV10-2; a possible D gene is TRBD2 (7 bases). There are 15 residues in the CDR3. Germline lookup yields CDR1 WSHSY and CDR2 SAAADI.

This clonotype came up many times. This chain uses TRBV29-1 with TRBJ1-5, with D possibly matching TRBD1 (5 bases). CDR1 and CDR2 from the germline V gene are SQVTM and ANQGSEA. The CDR3 runs 13 residues. The V gene lost 6 bases and the J gene lost 3 bases, with 12 bases spanning the gap. Here the CDR3 reads CSVGGTYNQPQHF. CDR3 coding DNA: TGCAGCGTCGGAGGGACTTACAATCAGCCCCAGCATTTT.

The chain is built from TRBV6-6 and TRBJ1-1, with D unresolved. The germline V gene has CDR1 MNHNY and CDR2 SVGAGI (reference sequence). V lost 5 bases and J 3 bases, leaving 19 bases between the germline ends. The CDR3 is 16 amino acids. The CDR3 coding sequence is TGTGCCAGCAGTCACACAAGTCCTGGGCAGGACACTGAAGCTTTCTTT. It yields the protein CASSHTSPGQDTEAFF.

CDR3 protein: CASSFTAGGDQPQHF. In DNA, the CDR3 is TGTGCCAGCAGCTTCACCGCGGGTGGGGATCAGCCCCAGCATTTT. The rearrangement links TRBV7-2 to TRBJ1-5; the D is unclear. This CDR3 comprises 15 residues. The V gene's germline CDR1 is SGHTA and CDR2 FQGNSA. V was cut by 3 bases and J by 5 bases, with 14 bases left in between.

A few counts support this clonotype. The chain employs TRBV20-1 and TRBJ1-2; D might be TRBD1 (6 bases). CDR3 length: 14 amino acids. Looked up from germline, CDR1 is DFQATT and CDR2 is SNEGSKA (reference sequence). Trimming stripped 0 bases from V and 4 bases from J, with 12 bases between. In nucleotides, the CDR3 is TGCAGTGCTAGAGATCCGGGGGCAGGCTATGGCTACACCTTC. Translation gives CSARDPGAGYGYTF.

This clonotype was seen a few times. The chain joins TRBV12-3 or TRBV12-4 to TRBJ1-1, with TRBD1 as a possible D gene (6 bases). This CDR3 spans 14 amino acids. With 6 bases removed from V and 3 bases from J, the gap between germline ends came to 14 bases. Written as DNA, the CDR3 is TGTGCCAGCAGCCGAACAGGGCTCGACACTGAAGCTTTCTTT. Translation gives CASSRTGLDTEAFF.

This clonotype was counted once. This chain joins TRBV7-2 and TRBJ2-7, with a tentative D call TRBD2 (7 bases). CDR1 SGHTA and CDR2 FQGNSA come from the germline V gene. V was shortened by 1 base and J by 5 bases, with 15 bases between the two germline ends. This CDR3 comprises 15 residues. As DNA, the CDR3 is TGTGCCAGCAGCTTAGGGAGGGGGGGGAGGCACGAGCAGTACTTC. It specifies CASSLGRGGRHEQYF.

The chain couples TRBV4-1 to TRBJ2-7, with D perhaps TRBD1 or TRBD2 (5 bases each). V was trimmed by 1 base and J by 3 bases, leaving 10 bases between them. The CDR3 consists of 14 residues. Germline V gene sequence: CDR1 MGHRA, CDR2 YSYEKL. CDR3: CASSQGQGDYEQYF. The CDR3 coding sequence is TGCGCCAGCAGCCAAGGGCAGGGAGACTACGAGCAGTACTTC.

Only a few counts were recorded for this clonotype. The J gene is TRBJ1-1, the V gene TRBV7-2; 8 bases line up with TRBD1. The length of the CDR3 is 16 residues. The V gene end was trimmed by 1 base and the J gene end by 3 bases; junction bases not matched to a gene: 7. Germline assignment: CDR1 SGHTA and CDR2 FQGNSA. Here the CDR3 reads CASSLVGGQGDTEAFF. CDR3 nucleotides: TGTGCCAGCAGCTTAGTAGGAGGACAGGGCGACACTGAAGCTTTCTTT.

Concerning this clonotype itself: A much larger clone lies a single base off, so this may be a read error. The chain carries TRBV29-1 and TRBJ2-2; D possibly corresponds to TRBD2 (5 bases). Trimming removed 2 bases at V and 6 bases at J, with 10 bases between. In germline, CDR1 is SQVTM, CDR2 ANQGSEA. The CDR3 has 13 amino acids. For the CDR3, the DNA is TGCAGCGTTGAACGGGATAACGCCGGGGAGCTGTTTTTT. Encoded protein: CSVERDNAGELFF.

This clonotype appeared a single time. The chain combines TRBV19 with TRBJ1-2, with D maybe TRBD1 (6 bases). CDR1 LNHDA and CDR2 SQIVND come from the germline V gene (reference sequence). CDR3 length equals 15 residues. Trimming shortened V by 3 bases and J by 6 bases, and 17 bases separated the two germline ends. The CDR3 here is CASSIPDRGTDGYTF. In DNA, the CDR3 is TGTGCCAGTAGTATCCCCGATAGGGGGACGGATGGCTACACCTTC.

The sample holds a few counts of this clonotype. This chain links TRBV5-1 with TRBJ1-5; 7 nucleotides align to TRBD1. Germline lookup yields CDR1 SGHRS and CDR2 YFSETQ. V trimming: 4 bases; J trimming: 4 bases; junction bases outside the gene matches: 5. CDR3 length: 14 amino acids. CDR3 loop: CASSEQGLNQPQHF. The CDR3 region has the DNA TGCGCCAGCAGCGAACAGGGGTTAAATCAGCCCCAGCATTTT.

The chain combines TRBV20-1 with TRBJ1-5, with D unresolved. V was pared by 1 base and J by 11 bases, with 9 bases between. The CDR3 runs to 11 residues. Germline CDR1 and CDR2: DFQATT and SNEGSKA (reference sequence). CDR3 amino acids: CSARARGSQHF. The CDR3 DNA is TGCAGTGCTAGAGCCCGTGGGTCCCAGCATTTT.

This chain links TRBV5-6 with TRBJ1-5; D is unresolved. Germline V gene sequence: CDR1 SGHDT, CDR2 YYEEEE. V lost 5 bases to trimming and J lost 2 bases, with 11 bases between them. The length of the CDR3 is 14 residues. CDR3 residues: CASSFFSGNQPQHF. The CDR3 DNA follows: TGTGCCAGCAGTTTCTTCAGCGGCAATCAGCCCCAGCATTTT. Supplemented by reference TRBV5-6 and TRBJ1-5, the full variable domain reads DAGVTQSPTHLIKTRGQQVTLRCSPKSGHDTVSWYQQALGQGPQFIFQYYEEEERQRGNFPDRFSGHQFPNYSSELNVNALLLGDSALYLCASSFFSGNQPQHFGDGTRLSIL.

The sample holds one count of this clonotype. The V call is TRBV7-9, the J call TRBJ1-1; D uncertain. V shed 5 bases and J shed 1 base, with 11 bases lying between them. The germline V gene encodes CDR1 SEHNR and CDR2 FQNEAQ (reference sequence). CDR3 size: 14 residues. The CDR3 spells CASSQGPRNTEAFF. CDR3 DNA sequence: TGTGCCAGCAGCCAAGGTCCCCGGAACACTGAAGCTTTCTTT.

This clonotype has more than one count but fewer than ten. Mismatch with germline at one junction end may stem from a read error. The rearrangement links TRBV20-1 to TRBJ2-7; D gene ambiguous. Germline V lookup: CDR1 DFQATT, CDR2 SNEGSKA (reference sequence). CDR3 size: 11 residues. The CDR3 loop is CAWSASYEQYF. The CDR3 DNA is TGTGCCTGGAGTGCTTCCTACGAGCAGTACTTC.

The chain joins TRBV6-1 to TRBJ2-5, with 7 bases identical to TRBD1. The CDR3 runs 12 residues. Germline V CDR1 and CDR2: MNHNS, SASEGT. V was pared by 9 bases and J by 5 bases, with 6 bases of the junction left unmatched. The CDR3, as DNA: TGTGCCAGTGACAGGGTCGGGGAGACCCAGTACTTC. It specifies CASDRVGETQYF.